The present T cell receptor beta chain was sequenced within a study of T-cell memory formation after mild COVID-19. Study-wide background: TCR clusters mostly belonged to single donors. Findings and limits, study-wide: Within pre-infection memory, some responding clones were found, suggesting cross-reactive memory joined. A balance of CD4 and CD8 characterized clones contracting day 15 to 85, whereas later expanders leaned CD4+. Most CD4+ clones that shrank were in CM and EM, while CD8+ ones turned up in EMRA.

V was shortened by 4 bases and J by 4 bases, with 9 bases between the two germline ends. Per germline, CDR1 SGHDT and CDR2 YYEEEE. The CDR3 runs to 13 residues. Using its own MiXCR run on the 5' RACE reads, TCRdb lists one record per CDR3 protein. This sample has around 35,000 distinct CDR3 sequences, with around 7.7% found just once. At least ten counts were recorded for this clonotype. Antigen specificity is unknown. The gene calls are TRBV5-6 and TRBJ2-1; D is unclear. Sequencing was carried out using PBMCs or a T cell subset sorted from them (not recorded which). The TCR originated in a man between 18 and 29 years old who had mild COVID-19 (a few samples of this study predate the infection). Cell type and time point are not known. CDR3 residues: CASSPTEYNEQFF. DNA of the CDR3: TGTGCCAGCAGCCCGACGGAGTACAATGAGCAGTTCTTC.